Described below is a single TCR beta chain sequence and its context. The antigen is not known. The sample is drawn from a study of blood T cells in healthy people across ages. Turning to the study itself: When template switching was applied, about one barcoded beta molecule was captured per two T cells. Study observations and caveats: The study could not conclusively compare naive and antigen-experienced cells, given its unsorted PBMCs.

This CDR3 region has 16 residues. Trimming left V 0 bases short and J 11 bases short, with 22 bases between. Germline V gene data show CDR1 as LGHNA and CDR2 as YNFKEQ. Together with a sample-barcoded 5' primer, a J-beta primer mix was included in a second PCR lasting about 7 to 11 cycles. There were at least 3 million CDR3-containing paired-end reads obtained from each sample. Each CDR3 protein gets one entry after TCRdb re-called the 5' RACE reads with MiXCR. The repertoire consists of some 1.4 million distinct CDR3 sequences, with roughly 40% occurring once and the leading ten covering 7.9%. Healthy individuals of Caucasian origin from Russia, aged about 6 to 95, served as donors.

Sequenced: blood. This receptor was taken from a woman aged 18 to 35 in good health. The V call is TRBV4-2, the J call TRBJ2-5; perhaps D is TRBD1 or TRBD2 (5 bases each). CDR3: CASSQEGTSLTDEQYF. CDR3 coding DNA: TGTGCCAGCAGCCAAGAAGGGACGAGCCTCACGGATGAGCAGTACTTC.